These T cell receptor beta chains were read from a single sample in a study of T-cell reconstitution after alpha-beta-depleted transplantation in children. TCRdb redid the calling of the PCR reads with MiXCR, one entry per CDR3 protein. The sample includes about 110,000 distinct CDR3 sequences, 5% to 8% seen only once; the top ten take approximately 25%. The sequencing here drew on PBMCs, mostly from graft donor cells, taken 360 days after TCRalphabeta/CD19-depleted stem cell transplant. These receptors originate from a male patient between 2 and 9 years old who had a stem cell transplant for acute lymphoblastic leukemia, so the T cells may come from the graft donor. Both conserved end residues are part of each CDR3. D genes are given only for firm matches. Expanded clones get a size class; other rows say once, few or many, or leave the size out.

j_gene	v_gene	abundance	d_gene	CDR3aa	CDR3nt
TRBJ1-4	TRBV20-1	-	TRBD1	CSALTLTGKLGEKLFF	TGCAGTGCCCTCACCCTGACAGGGAAGTTGGGTGAAAAACTGTTTTTT
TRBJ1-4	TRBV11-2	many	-	CASSPTANPTNEKLFF	TGTGCCAGCAGCCCCACGGCTAATCCAACTAATGAAAAACTGTTTTTT
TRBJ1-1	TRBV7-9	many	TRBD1	CASSPTGVTEAFF	TGTGCCAGCAGCCCTACAGGGGTCACTGAAGCTTTCTTT
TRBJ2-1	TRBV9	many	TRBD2	CASSVNLAGGSYNEQFF	TGTGCCAGCAGCGTAAACCTAGCGGGAGGATCCTACAATGAGCAGTTCTTC
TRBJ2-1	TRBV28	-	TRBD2	CAISFLPGLAGGEQFF	TGTGCCATCAGTTTTTTACCGGGACTAGCGGGAGGTGAGCAGTTCTTC
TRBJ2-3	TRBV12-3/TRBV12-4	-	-	CASSFSPGATDTQYF	TGTGCCAGCAGTTTCTCTCCGGGGGCCACAGATACGCAGTATTTT
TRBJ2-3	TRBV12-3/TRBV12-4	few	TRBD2	CASSSPLAGRDTQYF	TGTGCCAGCAGTTCCCCGCTAGCGGGAAGAGATACGCAGTATTTT
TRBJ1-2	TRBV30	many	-	CAWSSITRYTF	TGTGCCTGGAGTTCAATAACCCGCTACACCTTC
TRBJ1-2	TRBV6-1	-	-	CASSEGPYRPMSGYTF	TGTGCCAGCAGTGAAGGGCCGTACAGACCTATGTCTGGCTACACCTTC
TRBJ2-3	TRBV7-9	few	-	CASSSLDPPGDTQYF	TGTGCCAGCAGCAGTCTGGACCCGCCAGGGGATACGCAGTATTTT
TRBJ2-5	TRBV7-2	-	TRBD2	CASSTAGGSQETQYF	TGTGCCAGCAGCACCGCGGGGGGGTCCCAAGAGACCCAGTACTTC
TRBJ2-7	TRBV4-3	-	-	CASSQDRAPSTYEQYF	TGCGCCAGCAGCCAAGACAGGGCCCCTTCGACATACGAGCAGTACTTC
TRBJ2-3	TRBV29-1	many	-	CSVEGPLGTDTQYF	TGCAGCGTTGAAGGACCCCTTGGCACAGATACGCAGTATTTT
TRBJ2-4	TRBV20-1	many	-	CSARDFQEAKNIQYF	TGCAGTGCTAGAGATTTTCAGGAGGCCAAAAACATTCAGTACTTC
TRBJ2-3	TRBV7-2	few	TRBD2	CASSLWDYSSDTQYF	TGTGCCAGCAGCTTGTGGGACTATTCATCAGATACGCAGTATTTT
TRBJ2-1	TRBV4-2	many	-	CASSQAPENEQFF	TGTGCCAGCAGCCAAGCCCCGGAGAATGAGCAGTTCTTC
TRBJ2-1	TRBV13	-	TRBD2	CATERESYNEQFF	TGTGCCACCGAGCGGGAGTCCTACAATGAGCAGTTCTTC
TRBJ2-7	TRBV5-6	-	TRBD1	CAIGPGQGAHEQYF	TGTGCCATCGGCCCCGGGCAGGGGGCCCACGAGCAGTACTTC
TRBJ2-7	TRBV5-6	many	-	CASRKSGRVSDEQYF	TGTGCCAGCAGAAAATCTGGCCGAGTTAGCGACGAGCAGTACTTC
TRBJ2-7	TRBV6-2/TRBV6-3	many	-	CASRKGRQVPNYEQYF	TGTGCCAGCAGAAAGGGAAGACAGGTTCCTAACTACGAGCAGTACTTC
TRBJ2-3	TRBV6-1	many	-	CASTNDDYQRTDTQYF	TGTGCCAGCACCAACGACGATTACCAGAGGACAGATACGCAGTATTTT
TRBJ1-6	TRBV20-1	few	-	CSARGKGSPLHF	TGCAGTGCTAGGGGGAAGGGTTCACCCCTCCACTTT
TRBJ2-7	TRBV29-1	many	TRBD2	CSVMTSGSYEQYF	TGCAGCGTTATGACTAGCGGGTCCTACGAGCAGTACTTC
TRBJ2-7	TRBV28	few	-	CASSFRGIRNEQYF	TGTGCCAGCAGTTTTCGGGGAATCCGGAACGAGCAGTACTTC
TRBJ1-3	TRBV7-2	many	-	CASSLRPSGNTIYF	TGTGCCAGCAGCCTCAGACCCTCTGGAAACACCATATATTTT
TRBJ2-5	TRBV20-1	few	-	CSALRVGETQYF	TGCAGTGCCCTCAGGGTGGGGGAGACCCAGTACTTC
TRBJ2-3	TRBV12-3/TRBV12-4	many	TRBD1	CASSWTGDTDTQYF	TGTGCCAGCAGTTGGACAGGCGACACAGATACGCAGTATTTT
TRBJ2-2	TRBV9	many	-	CASSVGHTGELFF	TGTGCCAGCAGCGTAGGGCACACCGGGGAGCTGTTTTTT
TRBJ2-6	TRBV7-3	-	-	CASSSMTPGAF	TGTGCCAGCAGCTCTATGACCCCAGGGGCTTTC
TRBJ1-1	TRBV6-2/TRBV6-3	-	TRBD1	CASSYSGTGYTEAFF	TGTGCCAGCAGTTATTCCGGGACAGGGTACACTGAAGCTTTCTTT